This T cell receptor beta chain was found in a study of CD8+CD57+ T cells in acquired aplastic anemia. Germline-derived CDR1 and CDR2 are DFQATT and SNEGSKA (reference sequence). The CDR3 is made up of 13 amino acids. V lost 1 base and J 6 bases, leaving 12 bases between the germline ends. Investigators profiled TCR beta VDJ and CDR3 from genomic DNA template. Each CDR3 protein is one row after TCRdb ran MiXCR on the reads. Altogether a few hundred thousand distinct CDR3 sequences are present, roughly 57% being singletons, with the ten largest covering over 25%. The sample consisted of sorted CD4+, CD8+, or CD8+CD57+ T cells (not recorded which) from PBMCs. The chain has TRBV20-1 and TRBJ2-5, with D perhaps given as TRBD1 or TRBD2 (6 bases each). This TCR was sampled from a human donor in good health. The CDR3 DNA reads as TGCAGTGCTAGAGTTTGGGGGGCCCAGACCCAGTACTTC. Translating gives CSARVWGAQTQYF.